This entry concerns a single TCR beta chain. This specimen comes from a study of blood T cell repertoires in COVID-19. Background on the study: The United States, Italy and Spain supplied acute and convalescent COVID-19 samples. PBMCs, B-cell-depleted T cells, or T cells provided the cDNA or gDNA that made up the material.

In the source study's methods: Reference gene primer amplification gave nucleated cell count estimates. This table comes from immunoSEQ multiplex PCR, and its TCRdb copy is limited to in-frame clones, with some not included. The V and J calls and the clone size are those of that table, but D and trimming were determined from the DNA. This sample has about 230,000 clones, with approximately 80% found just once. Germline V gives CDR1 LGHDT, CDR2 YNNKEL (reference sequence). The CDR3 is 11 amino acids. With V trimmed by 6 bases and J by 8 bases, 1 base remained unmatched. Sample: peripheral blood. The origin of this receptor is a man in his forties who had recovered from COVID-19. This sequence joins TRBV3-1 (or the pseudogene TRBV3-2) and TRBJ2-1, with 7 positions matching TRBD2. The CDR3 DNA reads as TGTGCCAGCAGGCTAGCGGATGAGCAGTTCTTC. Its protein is CASRLADEQFF.